This T cell receptor beta chain is from a study of blood T cell repertoires in COVID-19. Overall study context: COVID-19 samples from acute and convalescent phases originated in the United States, Italy and Spain.

Individuals aged about 18 to 89 years were recruited from approximately 24 US areas. Donors were grouped by their self-reported clinical history. Original analysis: Counts of nucleated cells, estimated from reference gene primer amplification, were obtained. Some clones are missing from TCRdb's copy, which holds only in-frame ones; the method was immunoSEQ multiplex PCR. From that table come the V and J calls and clone size; the DNA was used to work out D and trimming. The data show about 300,000 clones, under 90% seen once. The CDR3 consists of 16 residues. Germline trimming cut 2 bases from V and 4 bases from J; bases unmatched to any gene: 11. Germline-derived CDR1 and CDR2 are ENHRY and SYGVKD.

The J gene is TRBJ2-7, the V gene TRBV10-3, with 7 bases aligning to TRBD2. This clonotype originated in a woman aged 40-49 years who had recovered from COVID-19. Sequences were obtained from PBMCs or T cells enriched from blood (not recorded which). The CDR3 loop is CAISERGVGGRYEQYF. CDR3 sequence (DNA): TGTGCCATCAGTGAGAGAGGGGTCGGGGGGAGGTACGAGCAGTACTTC.